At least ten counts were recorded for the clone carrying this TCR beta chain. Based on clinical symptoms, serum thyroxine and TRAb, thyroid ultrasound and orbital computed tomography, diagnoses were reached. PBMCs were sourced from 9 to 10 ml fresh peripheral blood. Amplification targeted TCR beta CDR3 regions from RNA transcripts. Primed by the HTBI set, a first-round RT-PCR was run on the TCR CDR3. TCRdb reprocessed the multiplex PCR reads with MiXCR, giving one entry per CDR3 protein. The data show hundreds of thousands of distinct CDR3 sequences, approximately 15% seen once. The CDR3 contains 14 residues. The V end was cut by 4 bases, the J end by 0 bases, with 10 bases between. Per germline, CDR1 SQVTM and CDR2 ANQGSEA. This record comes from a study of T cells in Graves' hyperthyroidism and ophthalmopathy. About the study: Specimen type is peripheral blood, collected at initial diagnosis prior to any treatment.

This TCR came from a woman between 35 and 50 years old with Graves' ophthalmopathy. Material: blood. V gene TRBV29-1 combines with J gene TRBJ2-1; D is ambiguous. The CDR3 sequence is CSVGSSDSYNEQFF. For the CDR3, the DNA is TGCAGCGTTGGAAGCAGCGACTCCTACAATGAGCAGTTCTTC.